The present TCR beta chain was sequenced within a study of OX40 agonist ivuxolimab in advanced cancers. For the study at large: Patients were treated with ivuxolimab, an agonistic anti-OX40 (CD134) antibody.

General study findings and limits: Expanded clones tended on average to be more numerous among CD8+ T cells than CD4+. What antigens the expanded peripheral T cells recognized was never established.

Using immunoSEQ multiplex PCR, the repertoire was profiled, and TCRdb retains in-frame clones only, with some absent. The sample holds around 43,000 clones, roughly 86% seen once. Concerning this clone: Its antigen is unknown.

The CDR3 spans 15 residues. Germline values: CDR1 LNHDA, CDR2 SQIVND (reference sequence). V lost 6 bases and J lost 5; bases outside the gene matches: 8. The receptor was derived from an adult with an advanced solid tumor such as melanoma, head and neck, liver or kidney cancer. The chain employs TRBV19 and TRBJ1-5; 9 bases line up with TRBD1. Sample: CD4+ or CD8+ T cells sorted from blood, taken in a trial of the OX40 agonist ivuxolimab. The CDR3 sequence: CASRLPGQGHQPQHF. For the CDR3, the DNA is TGTGCCAGTAGACTACCGGGACAGGGACATCAGCCCCAGCATTTT. Together with reference TRBV19 and TRBJ1-5, the CDR3 gives the full variable domain: DGGITQSPKYLFRKEGQNVTLSCEQNLNHDAMYWYRQDPGQGLRLIYYSQIVNDFQKGDIAEGYSVSREKKESFPLTVTSAQKNPTAFYLCASRLPGQGHQPQHFGDGTRLSIL.